This T cell receptor (beta chain) comes out of a study of cytomegalovirus exposure and HLA in healthy donors. Study-level results: CMV serostatus was the only immune exposure information that was available. The authors considered a cluster of highly shared sequence variants likely to be a sequencing artifact. What TCR beta sequences reportedly achieved was accurate prediction of HLA-A and HLA-B alleles in most subjects.

A word on this clone: Its target is not known.

PCR used 60 Vbeta primers and 13 Jbeta primers. TCRdb keeps only in-frame clones here, not all; method: immunoSEQ multiplex PCR. The data contain about 190,000 clones, approximately 80% of them seen just once; the ten biggest clones take up about 1%. Germline V CDR1 and CDR2: SGHVS, FNYEAQ. The CDR3 is 15 residues long. V gave up 5 bases and J gave up 5 bases; unmatched junction bases: 10. The source material was PBMCs. The sequence was collected from a woman between 40 and 50 years old in good health and CMV-seronegative. The V gene is TRBV7-6, the J gene TRBJ2-3, with TRBD1 identical over 7 bases. The CDR3 here is CASSAQWTGGDTQYF. DNA of the CDR3: TGTGCCAGCAGCGCCCAATGGACAGGAGGAGATACGCAGTATTTT.